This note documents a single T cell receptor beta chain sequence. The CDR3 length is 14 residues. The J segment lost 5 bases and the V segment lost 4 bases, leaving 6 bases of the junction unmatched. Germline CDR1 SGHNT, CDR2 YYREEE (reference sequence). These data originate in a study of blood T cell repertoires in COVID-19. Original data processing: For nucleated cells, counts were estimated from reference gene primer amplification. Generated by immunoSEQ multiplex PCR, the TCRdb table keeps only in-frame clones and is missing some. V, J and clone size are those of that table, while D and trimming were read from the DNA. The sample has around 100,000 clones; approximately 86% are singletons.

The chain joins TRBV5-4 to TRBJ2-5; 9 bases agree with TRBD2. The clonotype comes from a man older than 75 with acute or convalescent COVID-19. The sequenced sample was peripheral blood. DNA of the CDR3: TGTGCCAGCAGCCAGGGACTAGCTCTGGAGACCCAGTACTTC. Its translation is CASSQGLALETQYF.